This T cell receptor (beta chain) was captured in a study of PD-1 blockade in classical Hodgkin lymphoma. Notes on the study in general: Still unresolved is the cause of the repertoire differences, which may be disease activity or prior therapy. According to reports, newly diagnosed patients had lower baseline TCR diversity than healthy donors, and relapsed/refractory patients had lower baseline TCR diversity still.

The CDR3 runs 18 residues. Per germline, CDR1 SGHAT and CDR2 FQNNGV. Trimming at V came to 4 bases and at J to 2 bases, leaving 10 bases not matched to a gene. Turning to this clone: What it binds is not known.

Time point: newly diagnosed, previously untreated cHL patient sample. The CD4+ T cells used were purified from thawed PBMCs through magnetic negative selection. Comparator PBMCs were from newly diagnosed, untreated classical Hodgkin lymphoma. TCRdb's copy holds only in-frame clones and misses some; the assay was immunoSEQ multiplex PCR. The sample gives tens of thousands of clones, 90% to 95% of which show up once; approximately 0.41% is in the top ten. The chain employs TRBV11-2 and TRBJ2-1; 11 nucleotides line up with TRBD2. The sample taken for sequencing was CD4+ T cells from blood. The source of this sequence is a human donor with classical Hodgkin lymphoma. CDR3 in DNA: TGTGCCAGCAGCTCCTTTACCTCGGGACTAGCGGCCTACAATGAGCAGTTCTTC. Amino acid sequence: CASSSFTSGLAAYNEQFF. The full variable domain, completed using reference TRBV11-2 and TRBJ2-1, is EAGVAQSPRYKIIEKRQSVAFWCNPISGHATLYWYQQILGQGPKLLIQFQNNGVVDDSQLPKDRFSAERLKGVDSTLKIQPAKLEDSAVYLCASSSFTSGLAAYNEQFFGPGTRLTVL.